The clone carrying this TCR beta chain occurred a few times. What it binds is unknown. TCRdb redid the calling of the 5' RACE reads with MiXCR, one entry per CDR3 protein. The table has 1.5 million to 2 million distinct CDR3 sequences, about 31% seen once. Per the germline V gene, CDR1 is SGHRS and CDR2 is YFSETQ. There are 16 residues in the CDR3. J gave up 6 bases and V 0 bases, and 12 bases lay outside the gene matches. These data are taken from a study of identical twins. Study-wide results and caveats: With abundant cord blood beta clonotypes, insertions were fewer; memory repertoires showed no such pattern. Analyses based on zero insertions could be partly confounded by invariant MAIT and iNKT cells.

Healthy Caucasians were all of the donors. Sequencing input: cord blood. The source of this sequence is a newborn girl in good health. J is TRBJ2-7 and V is TRBV5-1; 7 bases line up with TRBD1. The CDR3 nucleotides read TGCGCCAGCAGCTTGGCGGTAGGGACAGTTGACGGCGAGCAGTACTTC. It is translated as CASSLAVGTVDGEQYF.